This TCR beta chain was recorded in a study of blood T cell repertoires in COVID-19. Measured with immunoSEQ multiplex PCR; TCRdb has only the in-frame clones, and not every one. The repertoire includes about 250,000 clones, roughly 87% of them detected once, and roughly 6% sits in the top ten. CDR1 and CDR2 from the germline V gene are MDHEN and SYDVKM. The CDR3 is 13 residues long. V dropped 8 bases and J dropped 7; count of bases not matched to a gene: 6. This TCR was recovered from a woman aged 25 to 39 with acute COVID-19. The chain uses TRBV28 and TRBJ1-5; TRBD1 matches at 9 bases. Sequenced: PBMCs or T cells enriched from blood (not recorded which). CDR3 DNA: TGTGCCAGCCAAACAGGGGGCGCGCAGCCCCAGCATTTT. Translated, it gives CASQTGGAQPQHF.